The 3 T cell receptor beta chains below were found in one sample sequenced in a study of blood T cell repertoires in COVID-19. The assay was immunoSEQ multiplex PCR, and TCRdb's table has in-frame clones only and misses some. The table lists hundreds of thousands of clones, over 80% of them singletons, with around 30% in the top ten. Sequencing was done on a sample of peripheral blood. The source of these receptors is a man aged 40-55 years with acute or convalescent COVID-19.

This sequence joins TRBV28 and TRBJ2-5; D may be TRBD2 (5 bases). Trimming took off 3 bases at V and 5 bases at J, with 16 bases between the two ends. The CDR3 has 15 amino acids. Germline V CDR1 and CDR2: MDHEN, SYDVKM. The CDR3 DNA reads TGTGCCAGCAGTTTGCCGCTAGCCGTGGCGGAGACCCAGTACTTC. It yields the protein CASSLPLAVAETQYF.

The rearrangement uses TRBV7-9 and TRBJ2-7; unclear D gene. The V end was cut by 1 base, the J end by 2 bases, with 6 bases between. Germline-derived CDR1 and CDR2 are SEHNR and FQNEAQ (reference sequence). The CDR3 length is 13 residues. The CDR3 region has the DNA TGTGCCAGCAGCTTAGATAGCCCCTACGAGCAGTACTTC. Protein sequence: CASSLDSPYEQYF.

The J gene is TRBJ1-6, the V gene TRBV5-4; 7 bases are a match to TRBD1. The CDR3 consists of 16 residues. CDR1 is SGHNT and CDR2 is YYREEE in the germline V gene (reference sequence). V shed 3 bases, J shed 7 bases, and the junction held 10 bases outside the gene matches. CDR3 coding DNA: TGTGCCAGCAGCTCTGCCCGGGACAGAGAAAATTCACCCCTCCACTTT. Protein product: CASSSARDRENSPLHF.